A selection of T cell receptor beta chains follows, all from one sample in a study of shared T cell receptors in the human thymus. The assay was immunoSEQ multiplex PCR, and TCRdb's table has in-frame clones only and misses some. The sample lists approximately 400,000 clones, 95% seen once, with 0.015% to 0.02% in the top ten. The sample comprised thymocytes. The source of these receptors is a human donor. The CDR3 runs from the conserved cysteine through the conserved F or W. The D gene is left open where the match is weak.

V	D	J	DNA	CDR3
TRBV6-4	.	TRBJ2-7	TGTGCCAGACAGCGGGCCTACGAGCAGTACTTC	CARQRAYEQYF
TRBV30	.	TRBJ1-2	TGTGCCTGGAGCGGAAGGGCAGGGGATGGCTACACCTTC	CAWSGRAGDGYTF
TRBV29-1	.	TRBJ2-5	TGCAGCGTTGAAGTGGTCGGACATGAGACCCAGTACTTC	CSVEVVGHETQYF
TRBV5-8	TRBD2	TRBJ2-5	TGTGCCAGCAGCTTCGGACTAGCGGCTAAAGAGACCCAGTACTTC	CASSFGLAAKETQYF
TRBV28	TRBD1	TRBJ1-3	TGTGCCAGCAGGCGCGTCCGGGACAGGGGGCGGGCGAATGGAAACACCATATATTTT	CASRRVRDRGRANGNTIYF
TRBV15	TRBD1	TRBJ1-2	TGTGCCACCAGCGGACGACAGGGGTCGGGCTATGGCTACACCTTC	CATSGRQGSGYGYTF
TRBV28	TRBD2	TRBJ2-5	TGTGCCAGCAGTTCGAGGCTAGCGGGAGGGCCGAACAACTTC	CASSSRLAGGPNNF
TRBV18	.	TRBJ1-1	TGTGCCAGCTCACCTGGGGACTTCTTGAACACTGAAGCTTTCTTT	CASSPGDFLNTEAFF
TRBV15	.	TRBJ1-1	TGTGCCACCAGCAGAGAGAGACAGGTCAAAAAAATGAACACTGAAGCTTTCTTT	CATSRERQVKKMNTEAFF
TRBV6-5	TRBD2	TRBJ2-7	TGTGCCAGCGGTCGAGCGGGAAGAGCCTACGAGCAGTACTTC	CASGRAGRAYEQYF
TRBV5-4	.	TRBJ2-1	TGTGCCAGCAGCTTGAGCGTGGTGTACGAGACTAGGGGGGGGAATGAGCAGTTCTTC	CASSLSVVYETRGGNEQFF
TRBV19	TRBD1	TRBJ2-7	TGTGCCAGTAGTCCCGGGGACAGGGTGGGGGAGCAGTACTTC	CASSPGDRVGEQYF
TRBV19	.	TRBJ1-4	TGTGCCACCAGGGAGGAAAAACTGTTTTTT	CATREEKLFF
TRBV6-5	.	TRBJ2-1	TGTGCCAGCAGTCCTCGGGGATACAATGAGCAGTTCTTC	CASSPRGYNEQFF
TRBV5-5	TRBD1	TRBJ1-5	TGTGCCAGCAGCCTCTTCGACAGGGTGACTCAGCCCCAGCATTTT	CASSLFDRVTQPQHF
TRBV19	TRBD2	TRBJ2-5	TGTGCCAGTAGGGGGACTAGCGGGAGGGTAGAGACCCAGTACTTC	CASRGTSGRVETQYF
TRBV9	TRBD2	TRBJ2-7	TGTGCCAGCAGCGTAGCGGGAGGGCCGTACGAGCAGTACTTC	CASSVAGGPYEQYF
TRBV25-1	TRBD2	TRBJ2-1	TGTGCCAGCAGTGAATATAGGGGTAGCGGGACCTCGCAGTTCTTC	CASSEYRGSGTSQFF
TRBV9	.	TRBJ2-3	TGTGCCAGCAGCGTAGTAAGAGGGTATGATACGCAGTATTTT	CASSVVRGYDTQYF